The present T cell receptor beta chain was sequenced within a study of cytomegalovirus exposure and HLA in healthy donors. Clones were sequenced by immunoSEQ multiplex PCR, and TCRdb holds only the in-frame ones, with some missing. The sample consists of tens of thousands of clones, approximately 96% of them appearing once. V was clipped by 5 bases and J by 10 bases, with 12 bases between them. Germline values: CDR1 MNHEY, CDR2 SVGAGI. This CDR3 region has 12 residues. This TCR came from a man younger than 30 in good health and CMV-seronegative. V is TRBV6-5 and J is TRBJ2-1; D remains unclear. The sequencing sample was made of PBMCs. CDR3: CASSAGTVEQFF. For the CDR3, the DNA is TGTGCCAGCAGTGCCGGTACTGTGGAGCAGTTCTTC.